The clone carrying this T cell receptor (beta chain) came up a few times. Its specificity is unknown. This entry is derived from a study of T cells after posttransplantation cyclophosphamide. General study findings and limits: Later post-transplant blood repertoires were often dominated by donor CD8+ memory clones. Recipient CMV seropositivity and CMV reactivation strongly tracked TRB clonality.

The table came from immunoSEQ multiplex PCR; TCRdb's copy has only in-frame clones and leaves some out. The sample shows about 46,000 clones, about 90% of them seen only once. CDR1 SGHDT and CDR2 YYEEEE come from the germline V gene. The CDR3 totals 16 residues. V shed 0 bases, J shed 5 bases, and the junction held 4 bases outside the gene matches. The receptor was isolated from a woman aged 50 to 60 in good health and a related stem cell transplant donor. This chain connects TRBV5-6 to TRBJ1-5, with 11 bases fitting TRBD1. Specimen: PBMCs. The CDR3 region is CASSLGTGGSYQPQHF. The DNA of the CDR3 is TGTGCCAGCAGCTTGGGGACAGGGGGCTCGTATCAGCCCCAGCATTTT.